The clone carrying this TCR beta chain was recorded a few times. Its antigen is currently unknown. The sample belongs to a study of PD-1 blockade in classical Hodgkin lymphoma. This CDR3 has 13 amino acids. Unmatched junction bases numbered 4, after V lost 7 bases and J lost 3 bases. CDR1 MNHEY and CDR2 SVGAGI come from the germline V gene. With no exception, relapse followed autologous stem cell transplantation in all patients, and brentuximab vedotin exposure varied. Study-wide points: Patients starting nivolumab under 1 year after ASCT were excluded. Baseline TCR diversity was reportedly lower in newly diagnosed patients than healthy donors.

Repertoires were generated with immunoSEQ multiplex PCR, while TCRdb's copy carries only in-frame clones and drops some. Among 20,000 to 25,000 clones listed, roughly two thirds were seen once. This rearrangement joins TRBV6-5 to TRBJ2-7; TRBD2 matches at 9 bases. This TCR was recovered from a human donor with classical Hodgkin lymphoma. The sample was peripheral blood mononuclear cells (PBMCs), taken at baseline. CDR3 nucleotide sequence: TGTGCCAGCAAGGGACTAGCAAACTACGAGCAGTACTTC. Residues: CASKGLANYEQYF.